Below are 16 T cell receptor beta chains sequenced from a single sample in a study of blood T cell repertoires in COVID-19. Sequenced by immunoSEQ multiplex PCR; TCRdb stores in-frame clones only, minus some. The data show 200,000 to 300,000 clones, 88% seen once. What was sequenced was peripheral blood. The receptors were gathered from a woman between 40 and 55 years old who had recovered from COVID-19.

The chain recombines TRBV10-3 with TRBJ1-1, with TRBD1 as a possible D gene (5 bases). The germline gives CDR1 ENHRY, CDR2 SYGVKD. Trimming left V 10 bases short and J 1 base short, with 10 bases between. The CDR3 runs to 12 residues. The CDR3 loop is CATRAWNTEAFF. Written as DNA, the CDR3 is TGTGCCACCAGGGCCTGGAACACTGAAGCTTTCTTT.

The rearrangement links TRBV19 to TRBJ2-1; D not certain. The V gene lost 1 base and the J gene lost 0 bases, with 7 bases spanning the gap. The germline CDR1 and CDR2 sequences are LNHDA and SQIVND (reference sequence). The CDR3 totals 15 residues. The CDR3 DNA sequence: TGTGCCAGTAGTATAGCTCCGAGCTCCTACAATGAGCAGTTCTTC. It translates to CASSIAPSSYNEQFF.

The CDR3 DNA reads TGTGCCAGCAGTTACGCAGTGTCCGGAAACACCATATATTTT. Residues: CASSYAVSGNTIYF. The chain uses TRBV6-6 and TRBJ1-3; D gene ambiguous. Deletions cut 2 bases from V and 4 bases from J, with 9 bases between. From germline, CDR1 is MNHNY and CDR2 SVGAGI (reference sequence). CDR3 length: 14 residues.

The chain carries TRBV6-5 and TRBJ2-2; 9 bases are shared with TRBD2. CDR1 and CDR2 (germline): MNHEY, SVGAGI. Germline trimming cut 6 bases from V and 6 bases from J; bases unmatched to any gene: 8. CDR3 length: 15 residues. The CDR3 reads CASRGVSGGPGELFF. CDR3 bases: TGTGCCAGCAGGGGAGTTAGCGGGGGCCCCGGGGAGCTGTTTTTT.

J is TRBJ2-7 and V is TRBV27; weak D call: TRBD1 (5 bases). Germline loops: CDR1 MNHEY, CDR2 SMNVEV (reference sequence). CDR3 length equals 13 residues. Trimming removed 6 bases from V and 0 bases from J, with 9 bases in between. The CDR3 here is CASSPRASYEQYF. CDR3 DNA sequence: TGTGCCAGCAGCCCCAGGGCCTCCTACGAGCAGTACTTC.

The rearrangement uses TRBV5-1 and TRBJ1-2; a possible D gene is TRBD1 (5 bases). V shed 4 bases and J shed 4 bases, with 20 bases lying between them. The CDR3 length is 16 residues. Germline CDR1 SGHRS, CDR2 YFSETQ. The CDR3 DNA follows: TGCGCCAGCAGCCCGGACATCCCCACTCCAAGCTATGGCTACACCTTC. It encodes CASSPDIPTPSYGYTF.

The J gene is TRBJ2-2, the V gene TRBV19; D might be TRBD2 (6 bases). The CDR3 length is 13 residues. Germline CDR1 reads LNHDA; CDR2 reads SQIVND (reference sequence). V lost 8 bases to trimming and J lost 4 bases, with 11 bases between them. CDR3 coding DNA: TGTGCCAGTCGGACGGGGGTCACCGGGGAGCTGTTTTTT. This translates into CASRTGVTGELFF.

This CDR3 reads CATGEGGLYEQYF. CDR3 DNA: TGTGCCACCGGGGAGGGAGGGCTTTACGAGCAGTACTTC. J is TRBJ2-7 and V is TRBV24-1; 7 nucleotides line up with TRBD2. Germline loops: CDR1 KGHDR, CDR2 SFDVKD. This CDR3 is 13 amino acids long. With 9 bases clipped from V and 4 bases from J, the junction kept 8 bases outside the gene matches.

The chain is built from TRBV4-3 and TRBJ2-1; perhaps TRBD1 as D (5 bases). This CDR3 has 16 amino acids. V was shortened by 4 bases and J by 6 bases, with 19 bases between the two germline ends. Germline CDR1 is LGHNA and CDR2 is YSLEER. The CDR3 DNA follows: TGCGCCAGCAGCCCCAGGGTTAGCCAGACGGGCAATGAGCAGTTCTTC. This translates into CASSPRVSQTGNEQFF.

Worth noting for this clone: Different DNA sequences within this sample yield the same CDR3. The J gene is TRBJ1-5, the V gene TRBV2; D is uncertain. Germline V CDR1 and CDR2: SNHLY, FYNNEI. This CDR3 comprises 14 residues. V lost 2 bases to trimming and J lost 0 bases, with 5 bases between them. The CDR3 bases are TGTGCCAGCAGTGAATCGTATAGCAATCAGCCCCAGCATTTT. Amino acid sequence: CASSESYSNQPQHF.

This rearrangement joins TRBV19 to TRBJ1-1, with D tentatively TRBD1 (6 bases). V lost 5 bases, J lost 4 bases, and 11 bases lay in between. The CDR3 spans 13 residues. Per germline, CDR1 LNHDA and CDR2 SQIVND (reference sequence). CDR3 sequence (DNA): TGTGCCAGTAGTTTCCGAGGGGGCACTGAAGCTTTCTTT. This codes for CASSFRGGTEAFF.

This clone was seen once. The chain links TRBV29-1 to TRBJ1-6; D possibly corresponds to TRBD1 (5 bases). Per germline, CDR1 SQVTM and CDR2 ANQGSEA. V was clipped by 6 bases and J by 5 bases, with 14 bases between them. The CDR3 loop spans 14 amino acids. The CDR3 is CSVAEARDNSPLHF. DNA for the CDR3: TGCAGCGTCGCCGAGGCCAGGGATAATTCACCCCTCCACTTT.

Here the CDR3 DNA reads TGTGCCAGCAGCTTAGCTACAGTGACCTACGAGCAGTACTTC. This sequence encodes CASSLATVTYEQYF. V gene TRBV7-8 combines with J gene TRBJ2-7; no firm D call. From germline, CDR1 is SGHVS and CDR2 FQNEAQ. This CDR3 has 14 residues. V lost 0 bases to trimming and J lost 2 bases, with 8 bases between them.

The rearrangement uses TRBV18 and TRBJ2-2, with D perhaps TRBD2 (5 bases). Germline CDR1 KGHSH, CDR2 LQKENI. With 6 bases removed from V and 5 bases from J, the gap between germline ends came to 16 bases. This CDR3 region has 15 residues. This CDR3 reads CASSLAGIQTGELFF. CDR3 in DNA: TGTGCCAGCTCGCTAGCCGGGATCCAAACCGGGGAGCTGTTTTTT.

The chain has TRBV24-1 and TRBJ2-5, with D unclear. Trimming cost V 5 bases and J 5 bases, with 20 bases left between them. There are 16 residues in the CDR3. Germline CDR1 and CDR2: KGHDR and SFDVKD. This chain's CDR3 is CATSAEIGGFGETQYF. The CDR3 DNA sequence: TGTGCCACCAGTGCCGAGATCGGCGGTTTTGGGGAGACCCAGTACTTC.

The CDR3 spells CASSFRPPGGGGELFF. The CDR3, as DNA: TGTGCCAGCAGCTTTCGCCCACCGGGAGGAGGCGGGGAGCTGTTTTTT. The chain uses TRBV11-2 and TRBJ2-2; 7 bases match TRBD2. The CDR3 is 16 amino acids. Losses at the gene ends were 3 bases for V and 7 bases for J; bases not matched to a gene: 11. Germline V CDR1 and CDR2: SGHAT, FQNNGV. The full variable domain, with the rest looked up from reference TRBV11-2 and TRBJ2-2, is EAGVAQSPRYKIIEKRQSVAFWCNPISGHATLYWYQQILGQGPKLLIQFQNNGVVDDSQLPKDRFSAERLKGVDSTLKIQPAKLEDSAVYLCASSFRPPGGGGELFFGEGSRLTVL.